This passage covers 32 T cell receptor beta chains from one sample sequenced in a study of blood T cell repertoires in COVID-19. Assay used: immunoSEQ multiplex PCR; TCRdb lists only in-frame clones, some missing. Of 100,000 to 150,000 clones in the sample, roughly 87% were seen once. The sequenced sample was peripheral blood. The source is an elderly man with active or convalescent COVID-19.

The CDR3 is CASSYPGQGSYEQYF. DNA of the CDR3: TGTGCCAGCAGTTACCCGGGACAGGGCTCCTACGAGCAGTACTTC. V usage is TRBV6-2 or TRBV6-3 and J usage is TRBJ2-7; 9 bases fit TRBD1. This CDR3 has 15 amino acids. Germline CDR1 and CDR2: MNHEY and SVGEGT. The trim removed 2 bases at V and 0 bases at J, leaving 2 bases unmatched.

V and J are TRBV7-2 and TRBJ1-1; possible D gene TRBD1, 5 bases. Between the trimmed V and J ends, which lost 5 bases and 0 bases, there was a span of 13 bases. CDR1 and CDR2 from the germline V gene are SGHTA and FQGNSA. This CDR3 is built from 15 residues. The CDR3 loop is CASSGGGGMNTEAFF. In DNA, the CDR3 is TGTGCCAGCAGCGGTGGTGGGGGGATGAACACTGAAGCTTTCTTT.

J is TRBJ2-2 and V is TRBV7-8, with TRBD1 matching 7 bases. Germline-derived CDR1 and CDR2 are SGHVS and FQNEAQ. V dropped 5 bases and J dropped 1; count of bases not matched to a gene: 13. This CDR3 has 18 residues. The CDR3 DNA is TGTGCCAGCAGCCCCCAGCCACAGGGGCGGAAGAACACCGGGGAGCTGTTTTTT. It translates to CASSPQPQGRKNTGELFF.

The genes are TRBV6-5 and TRBJ1-2; D remains unclear. The CDR3 covers 15 residues. CDR1 and CDR2 (germline): MNHEY, SVGAGI. V was cut by 5 bases and J by 2 bases, with 15 bases left in between. The CDR3 is CASSSVEKINYGYTF. The CDR3 nucleotides are TGTGCCAGCAGTAGCGTGGAGAAAATAAACTATGGCTACACCTTC.

The J gene is TRBJ2-1, the V gene TRBV27, with TRBD2 identical over 11 bases. The CDR3 spans 18 residues. Trimming at V came to 3 bases and at J to 0 bases, leaving 7 bases not matched to a gene. The V gene's germline CDR1 is MNHEY and CDR2 SMNVEV (reference sequence). The CDR3 DNA is TGTGCCAGCAGTTTTTTAGCGGGAGGGGCTAGCTCCTACAATGAGCAGTTCTTC. This sequence encodes CASSFLAGGASSYNEQFF.

The rearrangement uses TRBV30 and TRBJ1-1; D is uncertain. Germline CDR1 reads GTSNPN; CDR2 reads SVGIG (reference sequence). The CDR3 contains 15 residues. Trimming stripped 1 base from V and 1 base from J, with 13 bases between. As DNA, the CDR3 is TGTGCCTGGAGTGAGAGCCTGGGCCGGAACACTGAAGCTTTCTTT. Its translation: CAWSESLGRNTEAFF.

The V gene is TRBV5-1, the J gene TRBJ1-5; D unresolved. Trimming pared 3 bases from V and 0 bases from J, leaving 10 bases between. The germline V gene has CDR1 SGHRS and CDR2 YFSETQ. The CDR3 loop spans 15 amino acids. The CDR3 DNA is TGCGCCAGCAGCTCCGGCGGAAATAGCAATCAGCCCCAGCATTTT. Amino acids: CASSSGGNSNQPQHF.

This clone was detected only a few times. The V gene is TRBV4-1, the J gene TRBJ1-1; D is undetermined. Germline V gives CDR1 MGHRA, CDR2 YSYEKL. Trimming cost V 1 base and J 1 base, with 7 bases left between them. CDR3 length equals 14 residues. CDR3 in DNA: TGCGCCAGCAGCCAAGGGTATAGGAACACTGAAGCTTTCTTT. It codes for CASSQGYRNTEAFF.

The J gene is TRBJ2-7, the V gene TRBV15; 9 bases fit TRBD1. The CDR3 contains 15 residues. Germline CDR1 and CDR2: LNHNV and YYDKDF (reference sequence). V was pared by 3 bases and J by 3 bases, with 6 bases of the junction left unmatched. CDR3 nucleotide sequence: TGTGCCACCAGCAGTACCGGGACAGGGCTCTACGAGCAGTACTTC. Translating it yields CATSSTGTGLYEQYF.

The rearrangement links TRBV5-4 to TRBJ2-3; 7 bases align to TRBD2. The J segment lost 2 bases and the V segment lost 6 bases, leaving 9 bases of the junction unmatched. Looked up from germline, CDR1 is SGHNT and CDR2 is YYREEE (reference sequence). The CDR3 spans 15 residues. The CDR3 is CASKESGTSTDTQYF. CDR3 DNA: TGTGCCAGCAAGGAAAGCGGGACTTCCACAGATACGCAGTATTTT.

The chain carries TRBV7-2 and TRBJ2-1, with TRBD2 as a possible D gene (5 bases). V gave up 5 bases and J gave up 0 bases, with 11 bases separating them. CDR1 is SGHTA, CDR2 FQGNSA, per germline. The CDR3 spans 15 residues. The CDR3 region is CASSPESGSYNEQFF. The CDR3 bases are TGTGCCAGCAGCCCTGAGAGCGGCTCCTACAATGAGCAGTTCTTC.

The chain is built from TRBV12-5 and TRBJ2-7; possibly TRBD1 for D (5 bases). The CDR3 contains 13 residues. Germline-derived CDR1 and CDR2 are LGHNT and FRNRAP. With 5 bases removed from V and 6 bases from J, the gap between germline ends came to 14 bases. CDR3 nucleotide sequence: TGTGCTAGTGGTACCCTCCAGGGTACCGAGCAGTACTTC. This gives the protein CASGTLQGTEQYF.

The CDR3 DNA sequence: TGTGCCAGCAGCTTAGATTCACCCCTCCTAGCGGGGGTTTCAACCGGGGAGCTGTTTTTT. This encodes CASSLDSPLLAGVSTGELFF. The chain is built from TRBV11-2 and TRBJ2-2; 10 bases line up with TRBD2. Germline V gene lookup returns CDR1 SGHAT and CDR2 FQNNGV. The CDR3 sequence is 20 residues long. The trim removed 0 bases at V and 5 bases at J, leaving 15 bases unmatched.

As DNA, the CDR3 is TGTGCCAGCAGCTTGGGGACTAGCGGGAGGGCTCTTAACAATGAGCAGTTCTTC. Its protein product is CASSLGTSGRALNNEQFF. V gene TRBV13 combines with J gene TRBJ2-1; 16 positions match TRBD2. With V trimmed by 3 bases and J by 5 bases, 7 bases remained unmatched. The CDR3 has 18 amino acids. The germline V gene has CDR1 PRHDT and CDR2 FYEKMQ (reference sequence).

This clone was counted once. The genes are TRBV4-2 and TRBJ1-3; 8 positions match TRBD1. The V gene's germline CDR1 is LGHNA and CDR2 YNFKEQ. CDR3 length: 15 residues. Losses at the gene ends were 5 bases for V and 1 base for J; bases not matched to a gene: 4. CDR3 sequence reads: CASSSRQGSGNTIYF. The CDR3, as DNA: TGTGCCAGCAGCTCCCGACAGGGGTCTGGAAACACCATATATTTT.

V usage is TRBV29-1 and J usage is TRBJ2-7, with TRBD1 matching 11 bases. In germline, CDR1 is SQVTM, CDR2 ANQGSEA. After removal of 6 bases from V and 5 bases from J, the junction contained 3 bases not matched to a gene. The CDR3 covers 12 residues. The CDR3 DNA is TGCAGCGTGTGGACAGGGGGCCACGAGCAGTACTTC. Encoded protein: CSVWTGGHEQYF.

The V and J genes are TRBV24-1 and TRBJ2-6; TRBD1 aligns across 8 bases. Per germline, CDR1 KGHDR and CDR2 SFDVKD. Trimming cost V 9 bases and J 2 bases; bases outside gene matches: 11. The CDR3 covers 17 residues. CDR3 sequence: CATRPGTGEPGANVLTF. In DNA, the CDR3 is TGTGCCACCCGTCCCGGGACAGGTGAACCTGGGGCCAACGTCCTGACTTTC.

The chain combines TRBV6-5 with TRBJ2-2; D perhaps matches TRBD1 (6 bases). V was cut by 7 bases and J by 6 bases, with 15 bases left in between. The CDR3 is 14 residues long. Germline CDR1 MNHEY, CDR2 SVGAGI. CDR3 DNA: TGTGCCAGCACCGACGTGGGGGCGCCCGGGGAGCTGTTTTTT. This translates into CASTDVGAPGELFF.

CDR3 in DNA: TGTGCCAGCAGCACCCGGAGACGGTCGTACCACAATGAGCAGTTCTTC. Its protein product is CASSTRRRSYHNEQFF. The chain links TRBV5-8 to TRBJ2-1; no clear D gene. Germline lookup yields CDR1 SGHTS and CDR2 YDEGEE. V was pared by 4 bases and J by 5 bases, with 19 bases between. This CDR3 contains 16 residues.

The genes are TRBV5-1 and TRBJ2-6; D gene unclear. The length of the CDR3 is 15 residues. Germline CDR1 and CDR2: SGHRS and YFSETQ. Deletions cut 4 bases from V and 3 bases from J, with 11 bases between. The CDR3 nucleotides read TGCGCCAGCAGCCCTTACGGTGGTGGGGCCAACGTCCTGACTTTC. It is translated as CASSPYGGGANVLTF.

The gene calls are TRBV5-4 and TRBJ1-2, with 7 bases identical to TRBD1. The junction had 7 bases not matched to a gene; V was cut back by 4 bases and J by 7 bases. This CDR3 is 13 amino acids long. CDR1 SGHNT and CDR2 YYREEE come from the germline V gene (reference sequence). CDR3 sequence (DNA): TGTGCCAGCAGCCCAGGGACAGACTTTGGCTACACCTTC. Translating it yields CASSPGTDFGYTF.

The V and J genes are TRBV9 and TRBJ2-2, with 8 bases matching TRBD1. The CDR3 runs 17 residues. Per the germline V gene, CDR1 is SGDLS and CDR2 is YYNGEE. J gave up 1 base and V 3 bases, and 8 bases lay outside the gene matches. CDR3 sequence: CASSGTGTSLNTGELFF. The CDR3 DNA sequence: TGTGCCAGCAGCGGGACAGGGACCTCTTTGAACACCGGGGAGCTGTTTTTT.

V usage is TRBV7-9 and J usage is TRBJ1-6; TRBD1 aligns across 8 bases. Germline CDR1 reads SEHNR; CDR2 reads FQNEAQ (reference sequence). V trimming: 5 bases; J trimming: 7 bases; junction bases outside the gene matches: 10. This CDR3 contains 16 residues. For the CDR3, the DNA is TGTGCCAGCAGCCCCCGGACAGGGCCAGAGAATTCACCCCTCCACTTT. Translating gives CASSPRTGPENSPLHF.

The chain combines TRBV6-2 or TRBV6-3 with TRBJ2-7; TRBD2 matches at 12 bases. Germline V gives CDR1 MNHEY, CDR2 SVGEGT. V lost 6 bases, J lost 3 bases, and 3 bases stayed unmatched. This CDR3 is built from 14 residues. The CDR3 here is CASSLAGGFYEQYF. As DNA, the CDR3 is TGTGCCAGCAGCCTAGCGGGGGGGTTCTACGAGCAGTACTTC.

The chain links TRBV20-1 to TRBJ2-4; TRBD2 aligns across 7 bases. Per the germline V gene, CDR1 is DFQATT and CDR2 is SNEGSKA (reference sequence). This CDR3 comprises 14 residues. The J segment lost 9 bases and the V segment lost 3 bases, leaving 11 bases of the junction unmatched. The DNA for the CDR3 is TGCAGTGCTAGTTATCGGGGGGAGAGAGGCATTCAGTACTTC. This sequence encodes CSASYRGERGIQYF.

The chain couples TRBV14 to TRBJ1-4, with unresolved D. In germline, CDR1 is SGHDN, CDR2 FVKESK. The germline V and J ends were trimmed by 0 bases and 8 bases, with 16 bases remaining between them. The CDR3 spans 16 residues. CDR3 coding DNA: TGTGCCAGCAGCCAAGATCGTGTAGGGAGGAGAGAAAAACTGTTTTTT. This encodes CASSQDRVGRREKLFF.

The V call is TRBV30, the J call TRBJ2-1; 9 bases agree with TRBD2. The CDR3 is 15 residues long. V lost 0 bases, J lost 5 bases, and 5 bases stayed unmatched. CDR1 and CDR2 (germline): GTSNPN, SVGIG (reference sequence). This chain's CDR3 is CAWSVRGGGHNEQFF. The CDR3 DNA reads TGTGCCTGGAGTGTACGCGGGGGGGGGCACAATGAGCAGTTCTTC.

The table lists this clone with a few counts. J is TRBJ1-1 and V is TRBV7-9, with 9 bases matching TRBD1. With V trimmed by 2 bases and J by 7 bases, 17 bases remained unmatched. This CDR3 spans 18 amino acids. The germline V gene encodes CDR1 SEHNR and CDR2 FQNEAQ (reference sequence). DNA for the CDR3: TGTGCCAGCAGCTTATTAAATTATCGGGGACAGGGTAAGAATGAAGCTTTCTTT. Encoded protein: CASSLLNYRGQGKNEAFF.

This clone was observed a handful of times. This chain connects TRBV4-3 to TRBJ2-1, with 7 nucleotides matching TRBD1. Germline values: CDR1 LGHNA, CDR2 YSLEER. This CDR3 is built from 14 residues. Trimming at V came to 4 bases and at J to 6 bases, leaving 6 bases not matched to a gene. The CDR3 bases are TGCGCCAGCAGCCGACAAGGGGGCTCCAATGAGCAGTTCTTC. It translates to CASSRQGGSNEQFF.

The CDR3 DNA reads TGTGCCAGCAGCTTACGACAGGGTGGTGATGGCTACACCTTC. This gives the protein CASSLRQGGDGYTF. The V call is TRBV5-5, the J call TRBJ1-2; 7 nucleotides agree with TRBD1. Trimming removed 2 bases from V and 6 bases from J; junction bases left unmatched: 7. The CDR3 extends over 14 amino acids. Germline values: CDR1 SGHKS, CDR2 YYEKEE (reference sequence).

The chain uses TRBV1 and TRBJ2-1; the DNA was not compared with TRBD1, the D call given in the table. TRBV1 is classified as a pseudogene. The CDR3 runs 21 residues. CDR3 loop: CTSSQDRRTETCSFSYNEQFF. Here the CDR3 DNA reads TGCACCAGCAGCCAAGATCGTAGGACAGAGACGTGTAGTTTCTCCTACAATGAGCAGTTCTTC.

The chain uses TRBV6-5 and TRBJ1-2, with TRBD1 as a possible D gene (5 bases). V dropped 2 bases and J dropped 8 bases, with 9 bases sitting between them. Per the germline V gene, CDR1 is MNHEY and CDR2 is SVGAGI. The CDR3 consists of 12 residues. CDR3 in amino acids: CASSYQGGGYTF. The CDR3 DNA reads as TGTGCCAGCAGTTACCAGGGCGGCGGCTACACCTTC.